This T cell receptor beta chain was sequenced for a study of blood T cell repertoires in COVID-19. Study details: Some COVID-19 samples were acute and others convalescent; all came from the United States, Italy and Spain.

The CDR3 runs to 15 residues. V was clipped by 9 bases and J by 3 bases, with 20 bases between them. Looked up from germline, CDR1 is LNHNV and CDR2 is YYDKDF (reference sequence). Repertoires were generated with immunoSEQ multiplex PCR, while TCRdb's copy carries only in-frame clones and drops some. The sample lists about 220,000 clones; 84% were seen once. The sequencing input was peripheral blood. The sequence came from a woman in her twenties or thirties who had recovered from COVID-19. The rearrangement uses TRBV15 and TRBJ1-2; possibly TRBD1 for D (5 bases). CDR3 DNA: TGTGCCACGGAGGGGAGGGGAGGATTGGACTATGGCTACACCTTC. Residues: CATEGRGGLDYGYTF.